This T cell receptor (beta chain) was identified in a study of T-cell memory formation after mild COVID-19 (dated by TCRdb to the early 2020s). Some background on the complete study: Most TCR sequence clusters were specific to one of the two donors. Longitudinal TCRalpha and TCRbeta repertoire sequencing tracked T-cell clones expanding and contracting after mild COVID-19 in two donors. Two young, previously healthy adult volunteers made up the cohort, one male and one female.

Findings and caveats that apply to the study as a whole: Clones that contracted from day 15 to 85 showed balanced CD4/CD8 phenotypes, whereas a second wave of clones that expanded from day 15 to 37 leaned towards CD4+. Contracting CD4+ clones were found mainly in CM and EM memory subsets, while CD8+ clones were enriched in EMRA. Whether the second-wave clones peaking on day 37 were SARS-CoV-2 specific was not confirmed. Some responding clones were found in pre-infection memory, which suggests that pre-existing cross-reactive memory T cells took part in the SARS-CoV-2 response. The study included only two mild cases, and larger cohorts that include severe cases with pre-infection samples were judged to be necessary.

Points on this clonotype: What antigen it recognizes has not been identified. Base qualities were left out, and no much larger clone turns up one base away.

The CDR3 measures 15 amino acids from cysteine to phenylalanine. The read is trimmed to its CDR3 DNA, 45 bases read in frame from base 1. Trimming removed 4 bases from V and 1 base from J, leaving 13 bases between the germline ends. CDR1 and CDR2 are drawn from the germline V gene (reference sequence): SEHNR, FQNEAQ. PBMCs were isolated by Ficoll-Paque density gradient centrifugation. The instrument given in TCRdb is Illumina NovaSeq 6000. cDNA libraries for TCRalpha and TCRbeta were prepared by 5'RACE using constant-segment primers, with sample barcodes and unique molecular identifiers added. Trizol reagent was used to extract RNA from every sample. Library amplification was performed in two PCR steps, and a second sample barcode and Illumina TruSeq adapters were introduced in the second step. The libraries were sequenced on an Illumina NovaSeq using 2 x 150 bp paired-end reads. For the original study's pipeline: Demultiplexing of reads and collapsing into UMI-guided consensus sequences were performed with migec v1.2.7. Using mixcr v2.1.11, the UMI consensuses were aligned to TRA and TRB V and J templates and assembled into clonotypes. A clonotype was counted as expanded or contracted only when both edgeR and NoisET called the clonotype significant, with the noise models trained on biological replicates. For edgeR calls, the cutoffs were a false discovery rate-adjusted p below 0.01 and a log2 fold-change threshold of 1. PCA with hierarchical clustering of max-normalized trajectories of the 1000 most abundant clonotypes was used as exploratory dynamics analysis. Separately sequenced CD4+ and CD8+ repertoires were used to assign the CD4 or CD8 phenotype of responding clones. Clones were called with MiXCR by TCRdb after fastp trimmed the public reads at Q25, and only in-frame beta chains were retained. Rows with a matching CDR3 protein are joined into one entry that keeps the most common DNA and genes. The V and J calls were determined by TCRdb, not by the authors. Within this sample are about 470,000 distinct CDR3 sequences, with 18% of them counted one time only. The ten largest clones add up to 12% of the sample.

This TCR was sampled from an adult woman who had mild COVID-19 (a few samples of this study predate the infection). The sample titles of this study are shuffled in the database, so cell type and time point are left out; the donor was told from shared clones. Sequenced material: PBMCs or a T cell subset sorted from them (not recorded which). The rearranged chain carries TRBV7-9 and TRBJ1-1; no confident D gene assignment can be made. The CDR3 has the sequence CASSSTRLWNTEAFF. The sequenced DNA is TGTGCCAGCAGCTCTACTCGTCTGTGGAACACTGAAGCTTTCTTT.